The rows below give T cell receptor beta chains drawn from one sample of a study of T cell repertoires in cytomegalovirus infection. TCRdb processed the reads anew with MiXCR; each CDR3 protein has one entry. The data hold 250,000 to 300,000 distinct CDR3 sequences, with roughly 15% observed a single time. The sequenced sample was PBMCs. These receptors originate from a human donor in good health (CMV status not recorded). Some clones in this sample may be carry-over from other donors' samples. The CDR3 runs from the conserved cysteine through the conserved F or W. Fields, in order: J gene, clone size, V gene, CDR3 protein. Expanded clones are given a class, and other clones once, few, many or no size at all.

J gene: TRBJ2-1
clone size: many
V gene: TRBV11-2
CDR3 protein: CASSRDGRSNNEQFF

J gene: TRBJ2-5
clone size: many
V gene: TRBV7-2
CDR3 protein: CASSPLQGLETQYF

J gene: TRBJ2-7
clone size: .
V gene: TRBV29-1
CDR3 protein: CSVVRDWGSYEQYF

J gene: TRBJ2-7
clone size: .
V gene: TRBV14
CDR3 protein: CASSQGHIYEQYF

J gene: TRBJ2-7
clone size: .
V gene: TRBV20-1
CDR3 protein: CSATSGTSGRAGSHEQYF

J gene: TRBJ2-3
clone size: few
V gene: TRBV29-1
CDR3 protein: CSVERGKGTQYF

J gene: TRBJ1-1
clone size: many
V gene: TRBV20-1
CDR3 protein: CSASPGTGPSEAFF

J gene: TRBJ1-1
clone size: .
V gene: TRBV29-1
CDR3 protein: CSVELGDTEAFF

J gene: TRBJ1-4
clone size: few
V gene: TRBV29-1
CDR3 protein: CSASPTALSEKLFF

J gene: TRBJ2-2
clone size: few
V gene: TRBV3-1
CDR3 protein: CASSQPGQGPTGELFF

J gene: TRBJ2-1
clone size: few
V gene: TRBV5-4
CDR3 protein: CASSLGDASYNEQFF

J gene: TRBJ1-2
clone size: few
V gene: TRBV29-1
CDR3 protein: CSVDLVTNYGYTF

J gene: TRBJ2-2
clone size: few
V gene: TRBV4-3
CDR3 protein: CASSQVGYGELFF

J gene: TRBJ1-1
clone size: .
V gene: TRBV6-5
CDR3 protein: CASRTTDMNTEAFF

J gene: TRBJ2-6
clone size: many
V gene: TRBV29-1
CDR3 protein: CSVYTGANVLTF

J gene: TRBJ2-5
clone size: many
V gene: TRBV25-1
CDR3 protein: CASSESRVQETQYF

J gene: TRBJ2-3
clone size: .
V gene: TRBV6-1
CDR3 protein: CASNDRGDTQYF

J gene: TRBJ2-3
clone size: .
V gene: TRBV7-3
CDR3 protein: CASSPQLGMTNTQYF

J gene: TRBJ2-3
clone size: .
V gene: TRBV18
CDR3 protein: CASSTDYLMGQYF

J gene: TRBJ1-1
clone size: many
V gene: TRBV12-3/TRBV12-4
CDR3 protein: CASRKGPEAFF

J gene: TRBJ1-1
clone size: few
V gene: TRBV19
CDR3 protein: CATQPGQVIKAEAFF

J gene: TRBJ2-7
clone size: many
V gene: TRBV7-2
CDR3 protein: CASSSVRVAKYEQYF

J gene: TRBJ1-5
clone size: many
V gene: TRBV7-2
CDR3 protein: CASSTRGQNQPQHF

J gene: TRBJ1-2
clone size: once
V gene: TRBV7-4
CDR3 protein: CASSLARTTGIYGYTF

J gene: TRBJ2-5
clone size: once
V gene: TRBV13
CDR3 protein: CASSSGLETQYF

J gene: TRBJ2-1
clone size: many
V gene: TRBV7-2
CDR3 protein: CASSLSSGTALNEQFF

J gene: TRBJ2-1
clone size: few
V gene: TRBV27
CDR3 protein: CASSLSEDNEQFF

J gene: TRBJ2-5
clone size: .
V gene: TRBV10-3
CDR3 protein: CAISEGLAGGQETQYF

J gene: TRBJ1-4
clone size: .
V gene: TRBV11-2
CDR3 protein: CASSSAGGVLNEKLFF

J gene: TRBJ1-4
clone size: many
V gene: TRBV7-2
CDR3 protein: CASSLAGAGNEKLFF

J gene: TRBJ2-7
clone size: .
V gene: TRBV29-1
CDR3 protein: CSVGTGWGEQYF

J gene: TRBJ1-1
clone size: .
V gene: TRBV29-1
CDR3 protein: CSVDRAPVEAFF

J gene: TRBJ2-2
clone size: few
V gene: TRBV6-1
CDR3 protein: CASREPRVTGELFF

J gene: TRBJ1-1
clone size: .
V gene: TRBV5-6
CDR3 protein: CASSATGVNTEAFF

J gene: TRBJ1-6
clone size: few
V gene: TRBV20-1
CDR3 protein: CSARDPDSWYNSPLHF

J gene: TRBJ2-3
clone size: many
V gene: TRBV19
CDR3 protein: CASRQSGDTQYF

J gene: TRBJ1-2
clone size: few
V gene: TRBV20-1
CDR3 protein: CSARDSPRNYGYTF

J gene: TRBJ1-3
clone size: many
V gene: TRBV7-2
CDR3 protein: CASSFTPGFNPGGNTIYF

J gene: TRBJ1-6
clone size: many
V gene: TRBV7-2
CDR3 protein: CASSDRTEFYSPLHF

J gene: TRBJ2-5
clone size: .
V gene: TRBV4-1
CDR3 protein: CASSQEYNQETQYF

J gene: TRBJ2-1
clone size: .
V gene: TRBV12-3/TRBV12-4
CDR3 protein: CASSAAYNEQFF

J gene: TRBJ2-1
clone size: many
V gene: TRBV7-9
CDR3 protein: CASSPPGTSGNEQFF

J gene: TRBJ2-7
clone size: .
V gene: TRBV27
CDR3 protein: CASSFSRSSEQYF

J gene: TRBJ2-1
clone size: many
V gene: TRBV6-5
CDR3 protein: CASRLIRGGEQFF

J gene: TRBJ2-4
clone size: many
V gene: TRBV6-2/TRBV6-3
CDR3 protein: CASSYGQGLGNIQYF

J gene: TRBJ2-6
clone size: many
V gene: TRBV9
CDR3 protein: CASSVGGAGANVLTF

J gene: TRBJ2-1
clone size: .
V gene: TRBV29-1
CDR3 protein: CSALDRVGEQFF

J gene: TRBJ2-7
clone size: few
V gene: TRBV20-1
CDR3 protein: CSARSTGGNEQYF

J gene: TRBJ1-1
clone size: .
V gene: TRBV4-2
CDR3 protein: CASSQRDTFQGLKAFF

J gene: TRBJ1-1
clone size: .
V gene: TRBV20-1
CDR3 protein: CSANIGDTEAFF

J gene: TRBJ2-6
clone size: few
V gene: TRBV28
CDR3 protein: CARTRSSAGANVLTF

J gene: TRBJ2-5
clone size: few
V gene: TRBV2
CDR3 protein: CASSEAQSSAQYF

J gene: TRBJ2-2
clone size: .
V gene: TRBV28
CDR3 protein: CASTGGSRTGELFF

J gene: TRBJ1-3
clone size: .
V gene: TRBV4-2
CDR3 protein: CASSQDAGTGNTIYF

J gene: TRBJ2-3
clone size: few
V gene: TRBV20-1
CDR3 protein: CSASEGGPDTQYF

J gene: TRBJ2-1
clone size: .
V gene: TRBV10-3
CDR3 protein: CAISGWASNEQFF

J gene: TRBJ1-4
clone size: many
V gene: TRBV11-2
CDR3 protein: CASSLGDRANEKLFF

J gene: TRBJ1-1
clone size: many
V gene: TRBV7-6
CDR3 protein: CASSLVDWVTEAFF

J gene: TRBJ2-1
clone size: .
V gene: TRBV15
CDR3 protein: CATSKTTVLEQFF

J gene: TRBJ1-2
clone size: many
V gene: TRBV7-2
CDR3 protein: CASSLIRGYGYTF